These T cell receptor beta chains were read from a single sample in a study of blood T cell repertoires in COVID-19. The repertoire was sequenced with immunoSEQ multiplex PCR; TCRdb's copy has only in-frame clones and lacks some. The sample includes under 250,000 clones, around 90% of them seen just once. Sample: peripheral blood. The receptors originated from a man aged 55-75 years with COVID-19, enrolled during active disease. CDR3s include the opening cysteine and the closing phenylalanine or tryptophan. The D gene is left open where the match is weak. Where a row states a size, it is once, few, many or the class of an expanded clone; other rows omit it.

TRBJ1-2 TRBV29-1 . TRBD1 CSVGVRGYGYTF TGCAGCGTGGGGGTCAGGGGGTATGGCTACACCTTC
TRBJ2-3 TRBV28 . . CASSLVSPDTQYF TGTGCCAGCAGTTTGGTCAGTCCAGATACGCAGTATTTT
TRBJ1-4 TRBV7-2 once . CASSFDRATNEKLFF TGTGCCAGCAGCTTCGACCGGGCAACTAATGAAAAACTGTTTTTT
TRBJ2-1 TRBV7-2 . TRBD1 CASSLGTGAQSSYNEQFF TGTGCCAGCAGCTTGGGGACAGGGGCCCAAAGCTCCTACAATGAGCAGTTCTTC
TRBJ1-6 TRBV5-3 . TRBD1 CARSLRQGVHNSPLHF TGTGCCAGAAGCCTACGACAGGGGGTACATAATTCACCCCTCCACTTT
TRBJ2-3 TRBV5-1 . TRBD1 CASSPGTDSTDTQYF TGCGCCAGCAGCCCAGGGACAGACAGCACAGATACGCAGTATTTT
TRBJ1-2 TRBV3-1/TRBV3-2 . . CASSQELSAVGYGYTF TGTGCCAGCAGCCAAGAGTTGTCCGCGGTGGGCTATGGCTACACCTTC
TRBJ1-1 TRBV18 . TRBD1 CASSMDRLNTEAFF TGTGCCAGCTCGATGGACAGGTTGAACACTGAAGCTTTCTTT
TRBJ2-1 TRBV6-6 . TRBD2 CASSLLAGTYNEQFF TGTGCCAGCAGTTTACTAGCGGGGACCTACAATGAGCAGTTCTTC
TRBJ2-7 TRBV7-9 . TRBD1 CASSPGAGGKHEQYF TGTGCCAGCAGCCCCGGGGCAGGGGGTAAACACGAGCAGTACTTC
TRBJ1-2 TRBV15 . TRBD1 CATSRDGDRAAGGYTF TGTGCCACCAGCAGAGATGGGGACAGGGCGGCCGGTGGCTACACCTTC
TRBJ1-5 TRBV15 . TRBD1 CATSRDSLGGYEDPGGAGQPQHF TGTGCCACCAGCAGAGATAGTCTAGGAGGGTACGAAGATCCAGGGGGCGCGGGTCAGCCCCAGCATTTT
TRBJ2-7 TRBV3-1/TRBV3-2 . TRBD2 CASSQVGGGAYEQYF TGTGCCAGCAGCCAAGTGGGGGGAGGGGCCTACGAGCAGTACTTC
TRBJ2-1 TRBV18 . . CASSPPGRGKGNEQFF TGTGCCAGCTCACCGCCCGGAAGGGGTAAAGGCAATGAGCAGTTCTTC
TRBJ2-3 TRBV19 . TRBD2 CASTRAGGTSGTYTQYF TGTGCCAGTACTCGGGCGGGTGGGACTAGCGGGACCTATACGCAGTATTTT
TRBJ2-7 TRBV19 once TRBD1 CASSIAGTVPYEQYF TGTGCCAGTAGTATTGCAGGGACAGTTCCCTACGAGCAGTACTTC
TRBJ2-3 TRBV3-1/TRBV3-2 . TRBD2 CASSQGFGLAGREEYF TGTGCCAGCAGCCAAGGATTCGGTCTAGCGGGAAGAGAGGAGTATTTT
TRBJ1-1 TRBV6-1 . TRBD1 CASSDPGTAFGTEAFF TGTGCCAGCAGTGACCCCGGGACAGCCTTCGGGACTGAAGCTTTCTTT
TRBJ2-7 TRBV4-1 . . CASSQQAASYEQYF TGCGCCAGCAGCCAACAAGCGGCTTCCTACGAGCAGTACTTC
TRBJ1-2 TRBV11-2 once . CASSWGGTADTPNGYTF TGTGCCAGCAGCTGGGGGGGGACGGCTGACACCCCAAACGGCTACACCTTC
TRBJ2-2 TRBV5-4 . TRBD1 CASRHSGTDANTGELFF TGTGCCAGCAGGCACTCTGGGACAGACGCGAACACCGGGGAGCTGTTTTTT
TRBJ1-6 TRBV5-6 . TRBD1 CASSRGQRNNSPLHF TGTGCCAGCAGCCGGGGACAGCGAAATAATTCACCCCTCCACTTT
TRBJ2-2 TRBV7-3 . . CASSLMSRGGTGELFF TGTGCCAGCAGCTTAATGTCTAGGGGAGGCACCGGGGAGCTGTTTTTT
TRBJ2-1 TRBV24-1 . TRBD1 CATSRDSSSYNEQFF TGTGCCACCAGCCGGGACAGCAGCTCCTACAATGAGCAGTTCTTC
TRBJ1-6 TRBV19 . TRBD1 CASSQTGEYSPLHF TGTGCCAGTAGCCAAACAGGGGAGTACTCACCCCTCCACTTT
TRBJ2-7 TRBV6-5 . TRBD2 CASSYSPGGVSYEQYF TGTGCCAGCAGTTACTCGCCGGGGGGGGTCTCCTACGAGCAGTACTTC
TRBJ1-1 TRBV19 many . CASIEFGGAHTEAFF TGTGCCAGTATCGAGTTCGGCGGGGCTCACACTGAAGCTTTCTTT
TRBJ2-1 TRBV7-9 . TRBD2 CASSLEVAGEKNEQFF TGTGCCAGCAGCTTAGAGGTAGCGGGAGAGAAGAATGAGCAGTTCTTC
TRBJ1-1 TRBV2 . . CASSYLNTEAFF TGTGCCAGCAGTTACTTGAACACTGAAGCTTTCTTT
TRBJ1-2 TRBV7-9 once TRBD1 CASSFAGPGQINYGYTF TGTGCCAGCAGCTTTGCCGGACCGGGACAGATCAACTATGGCTACACCTTC
TRBJ2-7 TRBV7-2 . TRBD1 CASSPGQGPREQYF TGTGCCAGCAGTCCCGGACAGGGACCGCGCGAGCAGTACTTC